What follows are 5 T cell receptor beta chains derived from one specimen sequenced in a study of T cell changes during pregnancy in multiple sclerosis. Repertoires were generated with immunoSEQ multiplex PCR, while TCRdb's copy carries only in-frame clones and drops some. The data show 34,000 or so clones, 90% seen once. Specimen: CD8+ T cells from peripheral blood mononuclear cells, collected before pregnancy. All receptors come from a female donor with multiple sclerosis, enrolled in a pregnancy study.

The V and J genes are TRBV4-1 and TRBJ2-7; possibly TRBD1 for D (6 bases). Germline assignment: CDR1 MGHRA and CDR2 YSYEKL. V was trimmed by 4 bases and J by 3 bases, leaving 16 bases between them. This CDR3 is 15 amino acids long. The CDR3 protein is CASSPSNTGNYEQYF. The CDR3 nucleotides read TGCGCCAGCAGCCCGAGTAATACAGGGAACTACGAGCAGTACTTC.

The V and J genes are TRBV7-8 and TRBJ2-5; 7 bases are shared with TRBD2. Per the germline V gene, CDR1 is SGHVS and CDR2 is FQNEAQ. The CDR3 has 15 amino acids. V trimming: 3 bases; J trimming: 1 base; junction bases outside the gene matches: 5. CDR3 amino acids: CASSFKGLIQETQYF. The DNA of the CDR3 is TGTGCCAGCAGCTTCAAGGGACTAATCCAAGAGACCCAGTACTTC. Filled out from reference TRBV7-8 and TRBJ2-5, the complete variable domain reads GAGVSQSPRYKVAKRGQDVALRCDPISGHVSLFWYQQALGQGPEFLTYFQNEAQLDKSGLPSDRFFAERPEGSVSTLKIQRTQQEDSAVYLCASSFKGLIQETQYFGPGTRLLVL.

The V and J genes are TRBV7-9 and TRBJ1-1; no firm D call. Trimming took off 4 bases at V and 3 bases at J, with 12 bases between the two ends. The germline gives CDR1 SEHNR, CDR2 FQNEAQ (reference sequence). The CDR3 spans 14 residues. As DNA, the CDR3 is TGTGCCAGCAGCTCGCTTAGGCGGGACACTGAAGCTTTCTTT. Translating it yields CASSSLRRDTEAFF.

J is TRBJ1-1 and V is TRBV5-1; unclear D gene. The CDR3 totals 14 residues. Per the germline V gene, CDR1 is SGHRS and CDR2 is YFSETQ. Trimming cost V 4 bases and J 0 bases, with 10 bases left between them. The CDR3 coding sequence is TGCGCCAGCAGCCACCCGGGTATGAACACTGAAGCTTTCTTT. Its protein product is CASSHPGMNTEAFF.

V usage is TRBV11-2 and J usage is TRBJ2-1; weak D call: TRBD1 (7 bases). The CDR3 runs to 15 residues. CDR1 and CDR2 from the germline V gene are SGHAT and FQNNGV. V lost 2 bases and J lost 4, with 12 bases in between. CDR3 loop: CASSLRGREYNEQFF. In DNA form, the CDR3 reads TGTGCCAGCAGCTTAAGGGGGCGGGAATACAATGAGCAGTTCTTC.